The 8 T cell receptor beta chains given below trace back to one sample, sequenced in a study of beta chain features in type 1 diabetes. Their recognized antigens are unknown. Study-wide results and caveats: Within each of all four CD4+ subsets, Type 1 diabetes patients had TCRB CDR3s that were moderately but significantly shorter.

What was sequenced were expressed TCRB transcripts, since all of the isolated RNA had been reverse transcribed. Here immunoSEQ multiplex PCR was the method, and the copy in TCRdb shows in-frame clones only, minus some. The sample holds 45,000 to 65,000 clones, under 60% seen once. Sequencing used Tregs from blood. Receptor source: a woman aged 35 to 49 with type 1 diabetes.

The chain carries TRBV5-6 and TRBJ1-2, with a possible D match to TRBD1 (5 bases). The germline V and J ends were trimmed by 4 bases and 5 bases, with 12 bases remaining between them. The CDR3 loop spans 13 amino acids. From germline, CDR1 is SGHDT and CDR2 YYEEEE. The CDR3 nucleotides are TGTGCCAGCAGCCCGGGGACTTCATATGGCTACACCTTC. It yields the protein CASSPGTSYGYTF.

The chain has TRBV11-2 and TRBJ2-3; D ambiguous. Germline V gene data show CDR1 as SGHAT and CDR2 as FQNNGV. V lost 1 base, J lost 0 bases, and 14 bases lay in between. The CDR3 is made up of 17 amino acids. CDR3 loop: CASSLVVTSLSTDTQYF. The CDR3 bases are TGTGCCAGCAGCTTAGTCGTCACGAGCCTTAGCACAGATACGCAGTATTTT.

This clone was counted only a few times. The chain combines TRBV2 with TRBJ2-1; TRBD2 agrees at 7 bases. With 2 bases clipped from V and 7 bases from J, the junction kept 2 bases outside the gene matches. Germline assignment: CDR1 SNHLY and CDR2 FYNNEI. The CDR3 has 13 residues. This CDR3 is CASSERGVNEQFF. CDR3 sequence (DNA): TGTGCCAGCAGTGAACGGGGGGTTAATGAGCAGTTCTTC.

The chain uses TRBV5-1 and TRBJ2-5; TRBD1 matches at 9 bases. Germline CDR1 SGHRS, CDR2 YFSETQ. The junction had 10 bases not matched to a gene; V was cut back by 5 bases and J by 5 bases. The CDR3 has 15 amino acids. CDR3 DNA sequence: TGCGCCAGCAGACCACAGGGGGCGCGGGAGGAGACCCAGTACTTC. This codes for CASRPQGAREETQYF. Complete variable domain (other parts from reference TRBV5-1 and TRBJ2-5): KAGVTQTPRYLIKTRGQQVTLSCSPISGHRSVSWYQQTPGQGLQFLFEYFSETQRNKGNFPGRFSGRQFSNSRSEMNVSTLELGDSALYLCASRPQGAREETQYFGPGTRLLVL.

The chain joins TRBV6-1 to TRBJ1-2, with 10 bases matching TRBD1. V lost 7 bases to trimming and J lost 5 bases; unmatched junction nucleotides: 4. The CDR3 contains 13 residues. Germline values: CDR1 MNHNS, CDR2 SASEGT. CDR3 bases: TGTGCCAGCACCGGGACAGGGGATTATGGCTACACCTTC. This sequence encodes CASTGTGDYGYTF.

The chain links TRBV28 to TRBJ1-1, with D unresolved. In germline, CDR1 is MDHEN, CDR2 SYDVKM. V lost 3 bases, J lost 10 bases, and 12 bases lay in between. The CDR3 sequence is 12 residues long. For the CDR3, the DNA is TGTGCCAGCAGTTTGCGACTGGAAGGAGCTTTCTTT. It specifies CASSLRLEGAFF. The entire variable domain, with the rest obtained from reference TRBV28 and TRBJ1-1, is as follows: DVKVTQSSRYLVKRTGEKVFLECVQDMDHENMFWYRQDPGLGLRLIYFSYDVKMKEKGDIPEGYSVSREKKERFSLILESASTNQTSMYLCASSLRLEGAFFGQGTRLTVV.

CDR3 residues: CASLEQGRSYEQYF. The CDR3 nucleotides read TGTGCCAGCCTGGAGCAGGGAAGGTCCTACGAGCAGTACTTC. The J gene is TRBJ2-7, the V gene TRBV28, with D maybe TRBD1 (5 bases). Germline values: CDR1 MDHEN, CDR2 SYDVKM. The CDR3 extends over 14 amino acids. V was trimmed by 8 bases and J by 1 base, leaving 15 bases between them. Complete variable domain (other parts from reference TRBV28 and TRBJ2-7): DVKVTQSSRYLVKRTGEKVFLECVQDMDHENMFWYRQDPGLGLRLIYFSYDVKMKEKGDIPEGYSVSREKKERFSLILESASTNQTSMYLCASLEQGRSYEQYFGPGTRLTVT.

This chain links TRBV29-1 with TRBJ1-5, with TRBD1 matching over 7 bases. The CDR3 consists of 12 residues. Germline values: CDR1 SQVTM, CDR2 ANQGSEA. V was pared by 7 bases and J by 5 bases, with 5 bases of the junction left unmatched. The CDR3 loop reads CSAGQEDQPQHF. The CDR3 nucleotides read TGCAGCGCCGGACAGGAAGATCAGCCCCAGCATTTT.